This section outlines one T cell receptor beta chain sequence together with its context. This receptor's antigen is unknown. Base qualities are not provided; no much larger clone lies one nucleotide away. Whole blood was collected in K2EDTA tubes by collaborating institutions according to the institutions' own protocols. For TCRbeta analysis, collaborators shipped samples in one of three forms: frozen whole blood, isolated PBMCs, or DNA extracted from either of those sample types. The CDR3, from cysteine to phenylalanine, totals 15 residues. Just CDR3 DNA is preserved here, 45 bases in frame from base 1. From the germline V gene, CDR1 is KGHSH and CDR2 is LQKENI. V was cut back by 3 bases and J by 2 bases, leaving a gap of 13 bases between them. This record belongs to a study of blood T cell repertoires in COVID-19 (TCRdb year 2020). With regard to the full study: The collaborator samples originated in the United States, Italy and Spain and spanned the acute and convalescent phases of COVID-19. The material from the prospective study consisted of cDNA or gDNA derived from T cells, B-cell-depleted T cells, or PBMCs. Subjects who had been exposed to COVID-19, were actively infected with it, or had recovered from it provided the deeply sampled blood TCRbeta repertoires that made up the dataset. The repertoires were made available in a free public database intended to serve as a resource for research on the immune response to SARS-CoV-2. The samples were drawn from two sources: the first 160 participants of the ongoing ImmuneRACE study, and over 1,000 subjects contributed by 6 global collaborators. A de-identified subject ID, COVID-19 status, age in years and sex were almost always included in the sample metadata. Where HLA class I and class II types were available, the types were taken from metadata supplied by the sample provider, not from assay-based typing.

The immunoSEQ Assay, a bias-controlled multiplex PCR, was used to amplify TCRbeta CDR3 regions from genomic DNA. The original pipeline was this. Nucleated cell counts per sample were estimated from amplification of reference gene primers within the assay. Sequence reads were collapsed and filtered to measure the absolute abundance of every unique TCRbeta CDR3 rearrangement. For each sample, productive Simpson clonality was calculated by taking the square root of Simpson's diversity index across productive rearrangements. This immuneACCESS table, as held by TCRdb, lists in-frame sequences with V and J called but not all clones. Of the missing ones, under half trace to an unresolved V gene in checked studies; the others have no known cause. That table gives V, J and clone size, and the DNA gave D and trimming. Here the sample has about 180,000 clones; 60% to 80% occur a single time. Approximately 26% of the sample belongs to the ten largest clones.

Study-wide conclusions, independent of this receptor: How much clinical and demographic metadata was included differed by source and by participant, and the metadata was provided uncurated.

The V and J genes are TRBV18 and TRBJ1-2; TRBD1 might be the D gene, on 6 matching bases. Sequencing input: peripheral blood. This sequence was found in a woman between 70 and 85 years old with acute or convalescent COVID-19. The nucleotides read TGTGCCAGCTCACCTCAGAAAGGGACAAACTATGGCTACACCTTC. Its protein product is CASSPQKGTNYGYTF.